This T cell receptor (beta chain) was sequenced in a study of T cell repertoires in aging, cancer and after chemotherapy. Overall study findings and caveats: Compared with age-matched healthy donors, untreated hematological or solid cancer patients showed higher blood TCR clonality. Rebound thymic output was suggested by rising median generation probability during chemotherapy in each cancer cohort.

TRB rearrangements spanning V, D and J were amplified using mixed TRB-A/B primers. Via MiXCR, TCRdb re-called the multiplex PCR reads, giving one row per CDR3 protein. The data show roughly 12,000 distinct CDR3 sequences, roughly a quarter seen once. Amplification of TCR beta used genomic DNA extracted from peripheral blood. In regard to this clonotype: The target antigen is unknown.

CDR3 length: 15 residues. The V end was cut by 6 bases, the J end by 0 bases, with 11 bases between. Germline lookup yields CDR1 MNHNS and CDR2 SASEGT. The sequenced material came from blood. The TCR comes from a human donor in good health. This chain joins TRBV6-1 and TRBJ1-4, with unresolved D. CDR3 in amino acids: CASSSQVPTNEKLFF. In nucleotides, the CDR3 is TGTGCCAGCAGCTCGCAGGTCCCAACTAATGAAAAACTGTTTTTT.